The 27 T cell receptor beta chains reported below all come from one sample, sequenced in a study of OX40 agonist ivuxolimab in advanced cancers. Sequenced by immunoSEQ multiplex PCR; TCRdb stores in-frame clones only, minus some. The data hold about 80,000 clones, with roughly 92% observed a single time. The material was CD4+ or CD8+ T cells sorted from blood, obtained in a trial of the OX40 agonist ivuxolimab. The receptors here all came from an adult with an advanced solid tumor such as melanoma, head and neck, liver or kidney cancer.

The genes are TRBV7-3 and TRBJ2-3; TRBD1 might be the D (6 bases). The V end was cut by 2 bases, the J end by 0 bases, with 9 bases between. The CDR3 is 15 amino acids. Germline CDR1 is SGHTA and CDR2 is FQGTGA. In DNA, the CDR3 is TGTGCCAGCAGCTTACAGGGGCCTAGCACAGATACGCAGTATTTT. It encodes CASSLQGPSTDTQYF.

This chain joins TRBV28 and TRBJ1-4; D unclear. CDR1 is MDHEN, CDR2 SYDVKM, per germline. Trimming shortened V by 4 bases and J by 6 bases, and 6 bases separated the two germline ends. The CDR3 is 12 residues long. DNA for the CDR3: TGTGCCAGCAGTTGGACTGATGAAAAACTGTTTTTT. This translates into CASSWTDEKLFF.

The gene calls are TRBV27 and TRBJ2-2; 7 nucleotides line up with TRBD2. The CDR3 is 15 amino acids. The V and J ends lost 8 bases and 7 bases, in that order; junction bases with no gene match: 13. Looked up from germline, CDR1 is MNHEY and CDR2 is SMNVEV (reference sequence). This CDR3 is CASGFRRERVGELFF. CDR3 nucleotides: TGTGCCAGCGGGTTTAGGCGGGAGCGAGTCGGGGAGCTGTTTTTT.

V usage is TRBV28 and J usage is TRBJ1-3, with 7 bases fitting TRBD1. This CDR3 region has 17 residues. Germline CDR1 MDHEN, CDR2 SYDVKM. Losses at the gene ends were 5 bases for V and 0 bases for J; bases not matched to a gene: 10. In nucleotides, the CDR3 is TGTGCCAGCAGTGGATGGGGACAGAGAGTCTCTGGAAACACCATATATTTT. Its translation: CASSGWGQRVSGNTIYF.

V usage is TRBV5-1 and J usage is TRBJ2-1; 7 bases are shared with TRBD2. The CDR3 runs to 13 residues. Germline V gene lookup returns CDR1 SGHRS and CDR2 YFSETQ. After removal of 7 bases from V and 6 bases from J, the junction contained 7 bases not matched to a gene. DNA of the CDR3: TGCGCCAGCGCCCCACTAGCGCGCAATGAGCAGTTCTTC. This translates into CASAPLARNEQFF.

The gene calls are TRBV27 and TRBJ2-3; D perhaps matches TRBD2 (6 bases). The CDR3 is 14 amino acids. Germline lookup yields CDR1 MNHEY and CDR2 SMNVEV (reference sequence). V was pared by 11 bases and J by 6 bases, with 21 bases between. The CDR3 here is CAVPRDGGVDTQYF. The CDR3 DNA follows: TGTGCCGTTCCCCGGGACGGGGGAGTGGATACGCAGTATTTT.

The chain has TRBV28 and TRBJ2-7; D is perhaps TRBD2 (6 bases). Between the trimmed V and J ends, which lost 10 bases and 4 bases, there was a span of 8 bases. This CDR3 has 10 amino acids. From germline, CDR1 is MDHEN and CDR2 SYDVKM. In DNA, the CDR3 is TGTGCCACCGCGGGGTACGAGCAGTACTTC. Translated: CATAGYEQYF.

The chain uses TRBV4-1 and TRBJ2-6, with D unclear. The CDR3 runs to 15 residues. Germline V gene sequence: CDR1 MGHRA, CDR2 YSYEKL. V was shortened by 3 bases and J by 0 bases, with 6 bases between the two germline ends. The CDR3 bases are TGCGCCAGCAGCCACGGCTCCTCTGGGGCCAACGTCCTGACTTTC. It codes for CASSHGSSGANVLTF.

This chain joins TRBV4-2 and TRBJ2-1; maybe TRBD2 (6 bases). The germline V gene has CDR1 LGHNA and CDR2 YNFKEQ. The CDR3 is 13 residues long. Between the trimmed V and J ends, which lost 4 bases and 4 bases, there was a span of 8 bases. The CDR3 nucleotides read TGTGCCAGCAGCCGGGACTTATACAATGAGCAGTTCTTC. Residues: CASSRDLYNEQFF.

In regard to this clone: A read error may account for a junction end that differs from germline. The chain employs TRBV7-7 and TRBJ2-5; D gene uncertain. TRBJ2-7 matches the DNA end more closely, so the J call is doubtful. The germline CDR1 and CDR2 sequences are SSHAT and FNYEAQ (reference sequence). The CDR3 has 12 amino acids. CDR3 amino acids: CASSPRPDEQYF. The CDR3 region has the DNA TGTGCTAGCAGCCCCCGTCCGGACGAGCAGTACTTC.

CDR3 DNA sequence: TGTGCCAGCAGCCTAGGGACCTACGAGCAGTACTTC. This translates into CASSLGTYEQYF. This chain links TRBV7-8 with TRBJ2-7; D gene unclear. Trimming took off 5 bases at V and 2 bases at J, with 7 bases between the two ends. Germline assignment: CDR1 SGHVS and CDR2 FQNEAQ. The CDR3 is 12 residues long. Full variable domain (remainder filled in from reference TRBV7-8 and TRBJ2-7): GAGVSQSPRYKVAKRGQDVALRCDPISGHVSLFWYQQALGQGPEFLTYFQNEAQLDKSGLPSDRFFAERPEGSVSTLKIQRTQQEDSAVYLCASSLGTYEQYFGPGTRLTVT.

This clone was seen a single time. V usage is TRBV5-1 and J usage is TRBJ2-7; possibly TRBD1 or TRBD2 for D (5 bases each). The V end lost 4 bases, the J end lost 5 bases, and 25 bases lay between the germline ends. The germline V gene has CDR1 SGHRS and CDR2 YFSETQ. The CDR3 runs to 17 residues. CDR3 sequence (DNA): TGCGCCAGCAGCCCGGGACCGCGGCGGGCGGTTTACCACGAGCAGTACTTC. It is translated as CASSPGPRRAVYHEQYF.

This clone has just one count. This chain links TRBV15 with TRBJ1-2, with TRBD1 as a possible D gene (5 bases). The germline CDR1 and CDR2 sequences are LNHNV and YYDKDF (reference sequence). Trimming stripped 7 bases from V and 2 bases from J, with 14 bases between. The CDR3 runs to 14 residues. CDR3 region: CATTSGTLNYGYTF. CDR3 DNA sequence: TGTGCCACCACCTCCGGGACGTTAAACTATGGCTACACCTTC.

This chain uses TRBV7-9 with TRBJ2-2, with D uncertain. Trimming cost V 2 bases and J 7 bases, with 8 bases left between them. Germline CDR1 is SEHNR and CDR2 is FQNEAQ (reference sequence). The CDR3 runs to 13 residues. The CDR3 DNA sequence: TGTGCCAGCAGCTTAAGGGTTCACGGGGAGCTGTTTTTT. Translation gives CASSLRVHGELFF.

The chain has TRBV19 and TRBJ2-7; 7 bases fit TRBD2. The CDR3 length is 15 residues. Trimming at V came to 3 bases and at J to 2 bases, leaving 7 bases not matched to a gene. The germline V gene has CDR1 LNHDA and CDR2 SQIVND (reference sequence). CDR3 in DNA: TGTGCCAGTAGTATGAGGGGAAGCGGGACCTACGAGCAGTACTTC. Translated, it gives CASSMRGSGTYEQYF.

This chain links TRBV5-4 with TRBJ2-3, with D possibly TRBD1 on 5 matching bases. V shed 0 bases and J shed 0 bases, with 14 bases lying between them. CDR1 is SGHNT, CDR2 YYREEE, per germline (reference sequence). This CDR3 spans 17 amino acids. CDR3 in amino acids: CASSLGGLGSSTDTQYF. In DNA form, the CDR3 reads TGTGCCAGCAGCTTGGGGGGCCTCGGTTCTAGCACAGATACGCAGTATTTT.

The chain recombines TRBV7-6 with TRBJ2-1; no definite D call. Per the germline V gene, CDR1 is SGHVS and CDR2 is FNYEAQ. This CDR3 has 14 residues. V dropped 1 base and J dropped 4 bases, with 8 bases sitting between them. The CDR3 coding sequence is TGTGCCAGCAGCTTAGGCGCGCAATACAATGAGCAGTTCTTC. Amino acid sequence: CASSLGAQYNEQFF.

V usage is TRBV5-1 and J usage is TRBJ2-3; unclear D gene. This CDR3 is 16 amino acids long. Trimming took 4 bases from V and 1 from J, leaving 16 bases between them. Germline lookup yields CDR1 SGHRS and CDR2 YFSETQ. Here the CDR3 DNA reads TGCGCCAGCAGCCCACTTCGGGTCCGGGGCACAGATACGCAGTATTTT. It yields the protein CASSPLRVRGTDTQYF.

This clone has only a few counts. The same CDR3 can be traced to other DNA sequences in this sample. The chain is built from TRBV5-1 and TRBJ1-5; 7 bases align to TRBD1. This CDR3 comprises 13 residues. From germline, CDR1 is SGHRS and CDR2 YFSETQ. The junction had 1 base not matched to a gene; V was cut back by 0 bases and J by 7 bases. CDR3 sequence reads: CASSLGQGQPQHF. The CDR3, as DNA: TGCGCCAGCAGCTTGGGACAGGGCCAGCCCCAGCATTTT.

The chain employs TRBV15 and TRBJ1-1, with D perhaps TRBD1 (5 bases). The CDR3 loop spans 16 amino acids. The germline V gene has CDR1 LNHNV and CDR2 YYDKDF (reference sequence). V was shortened by 0 bases and J by 7 bases, with 18 bases between the two germline ends. The DNA for the CDR3 is TGTGCCACCAGCAGAGATTTGGACACCTCCTCAGATGAAGCTTTCTTT. Amino acid sequence: CATSRDLDTSSDEAFF.

V gene TRBV28 combines with J gene TRBJ2-5, with D uncertain. This CDR3 is built from 13 residues. Germline V gene lookup returns CDR1 MDHEN and CDR2 SYDVKM. V was trimmed by 6 bases and J by 1 base, leaving 9 bases between them. As DNA, the CDR3 is TGTGCCAGCAGCGTAAGCGTCCAAGAGACCCAGTACTTC. Amino acids: CASSVSVQETQYF.

The rearrangement joins TRBV15 to TRBJ2-4; D is perhaps TRBD1 (6 bases). Germline V lookup: CDR1 LNHNV, CDR2 YYDKDF (reference sequence). V shed 4 bases and J shed 15 bases, with 16 bases lying between them. The length of the CDR3 is 12 residues. CDR3 residues: CATSKGGTGRYF. In nucleotides, the CDR3 is TGTGCCACCAGCAAGGGCGGAACAGGGAGGTACTTC.

The rearrangement joins TRBV11-3 to TRBJ2-3, with a weak D call TRBD2 (6 bases). This CDR3 contains 14 residues. Deletions cut 1 base from V and 1 base from J, with 6 bases between. Germline V lookup: CDR1 SGHNT, CDR2 YENEEA. The CDR3, as DNA: TGTGCCAGCAGCTTAGGGGGGGGCACAGATACGCAGTATTTT. Its protein is CASSLGGGTDTQYF.

The chain has TRBV19 and TRBJ2-7, with 8 bases lining up with TRBD1. From germline, CDR1 is LNHDA and CDR2 SQIVND (reference sequence). This CDR3 region has 15 residues. The V segment lost 4 bases and the J segment 3 bases; nucleotides outside the gene matches: 8. The CDR3 DNA reads TGTGCCAGTAGTAGGTGGCAGGGGGCTGGCTACGAGCAGTACTTC. Translation gives CASSRWQGAGYEQYF.

The chain combines TRBV5-1 with TRBJ1-5, with D maybe TRBD1 (6 bases). From germline, CDR1 is SGHRS and CDR2 YFSETQ. Between the trimmed V and J ends, which lost 4 bases and 6 bases, there was a span of 20 bases. CDR3 length equals 16 residues. CDR3 residues: CASSPNPIRGIQPQHF. DNA for the CDR3: TGCGCCAGCAGCCCGAACCCCATCAGGGGAATTCAGCCCCAGCATTTT.

The V call is TRBV9, the J call TRBJ1-1; 7 bases map to TRBD1. V lost 6 bases, J lost 11 bases, and 13 bases stayed unmatched. The germline V gene has CDR1 SGDLS and CDR2 YYNGEE. This CDR3 is built from 13 residues. CDR3 in amino acids: CASTHGTAGRAFF. The CDR3 coding sequence is TGTGCCAGCACCCACGGGACAGCCGGGAGGGCTTTCTTT.

V usage is TRBV25-1 and J usage is TRBJ2-3, with 10 bases identical to TRBD1. Germline V gene data show CDR1 as MGHDK and CDR2 as SYGVNS. V lost 3 bases and J lost 4; bases outside the gene matches: 4. The CDR3 extends over 15 amino acids. The DNA for the CDR3 is TGTGCCAGCAGTGAGGGACAGGGGTTCGCAGATACGCAGTATTTT. This codes for CASSEGQGFADTQYF.